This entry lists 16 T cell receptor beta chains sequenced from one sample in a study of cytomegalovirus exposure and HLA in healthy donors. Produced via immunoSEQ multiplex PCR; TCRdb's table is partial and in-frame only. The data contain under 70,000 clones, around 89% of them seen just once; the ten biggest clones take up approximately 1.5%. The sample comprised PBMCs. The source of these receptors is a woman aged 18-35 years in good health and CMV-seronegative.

Written as DNA, the CDR3 is TGTGCCAGCAGCTTGTTCCGGGGACATTCGAACACTGAAGCTTTCTTT. Translation: CASSLFRGHSNTEAFF. This rearrangement joins TRBV5-8 to TRBJ1-1; a weak D match, TRBD1 (6 bases). The CDR3 loop spans 16 amino acids. Germline V lookup: CDR1 SGHTS, CDR2 YDEGEE. Deletions cut 1 base from V and 1 base from J, with 14 bases between.

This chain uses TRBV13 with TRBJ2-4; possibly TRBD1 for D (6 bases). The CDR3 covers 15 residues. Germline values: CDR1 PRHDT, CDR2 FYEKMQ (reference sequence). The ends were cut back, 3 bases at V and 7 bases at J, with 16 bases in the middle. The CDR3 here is CASSFPTGFPNIQYF. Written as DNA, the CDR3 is TGTGCCAGCAGCTTCCCCACAGGGTTCCCGAACATTCAGTACTTC. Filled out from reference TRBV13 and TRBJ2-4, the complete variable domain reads AAGVIQSPRHLIKEKRETATLKCYPIPRHDTVYWYQQGPGQDPQFLISFYEKMQSDKGSIPDRFSAQQFSDYHSELNMSSLELGDSALYFCASSFPTGFPNIQYFGAGTRLSVL.

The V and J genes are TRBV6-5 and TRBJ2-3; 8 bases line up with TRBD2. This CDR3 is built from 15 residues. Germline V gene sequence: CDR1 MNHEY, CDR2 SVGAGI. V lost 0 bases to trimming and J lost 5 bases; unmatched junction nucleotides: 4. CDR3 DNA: TGTGCCAGCAGTTACTCGCGGCTAGCGGGAGATACGCAGTATTTT. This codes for CASSYSRLAGDTQYF.

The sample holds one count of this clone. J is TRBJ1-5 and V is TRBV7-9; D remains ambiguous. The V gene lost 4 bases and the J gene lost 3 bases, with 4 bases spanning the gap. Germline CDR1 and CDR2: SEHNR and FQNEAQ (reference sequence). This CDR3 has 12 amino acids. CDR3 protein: CASSSLNQPQHF. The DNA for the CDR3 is TGTGCCAGCAGCTCACTCAATCAGCCCCAGCATTTT.

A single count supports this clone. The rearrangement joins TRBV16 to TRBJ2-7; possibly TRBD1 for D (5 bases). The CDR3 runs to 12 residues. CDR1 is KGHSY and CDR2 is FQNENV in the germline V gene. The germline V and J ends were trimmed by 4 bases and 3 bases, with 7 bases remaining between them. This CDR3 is CASSPQGYEQYF. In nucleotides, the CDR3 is TGTGCCAGCAGCCCCCAGGGCTACGAGCAGTACTTC.

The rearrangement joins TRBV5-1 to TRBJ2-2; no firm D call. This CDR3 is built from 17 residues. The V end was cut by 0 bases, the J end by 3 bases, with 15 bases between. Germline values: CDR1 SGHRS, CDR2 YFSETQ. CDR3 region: CASSLASVSDYTGELFF. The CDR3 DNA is TGCGCCAGCAGCTTGGCCTCCGTGTCAGACTACACCGGGGAGCTGTTTTTT.

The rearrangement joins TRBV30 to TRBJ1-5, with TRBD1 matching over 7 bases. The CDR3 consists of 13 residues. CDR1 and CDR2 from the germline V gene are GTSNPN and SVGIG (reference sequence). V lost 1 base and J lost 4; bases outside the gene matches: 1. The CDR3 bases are TGTGCCTGGAGTGGGGACAGTAATCAGCCCCAGCATTTT. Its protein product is CAWSGDSNQPQHF. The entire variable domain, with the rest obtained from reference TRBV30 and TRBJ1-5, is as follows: SQTIHQWPATLVQPVGSPLSLECTVEGTSNPNLYWYRQAAGRGLQLLFYSVGIGQISSEVPQNLSASRPQDRQFILSSKKLLLSDSGFYLCAWSGDSNQPQHFGDGTRLSIL.

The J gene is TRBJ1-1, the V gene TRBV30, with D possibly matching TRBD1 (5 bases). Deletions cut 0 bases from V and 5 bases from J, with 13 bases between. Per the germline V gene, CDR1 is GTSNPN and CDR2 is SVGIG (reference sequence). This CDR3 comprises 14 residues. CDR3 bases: TGTGCCTGGAGTGTGGGAGGGGCCGAGACTGAAGCTTTCTTT. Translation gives CAWSVGGAETEAFF.

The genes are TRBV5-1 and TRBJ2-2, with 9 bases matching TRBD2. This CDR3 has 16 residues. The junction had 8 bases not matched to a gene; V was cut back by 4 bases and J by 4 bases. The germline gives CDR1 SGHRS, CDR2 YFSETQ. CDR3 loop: CASSTSSGATTGELFF. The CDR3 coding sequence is TGCGCCAGCAGCACCTCTAGCGGGGCGACCACCGGGGAGCTGTTTTTT.

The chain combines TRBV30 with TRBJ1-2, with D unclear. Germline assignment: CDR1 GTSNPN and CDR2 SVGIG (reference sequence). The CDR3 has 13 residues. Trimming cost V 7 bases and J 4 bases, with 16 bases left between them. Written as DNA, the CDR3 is TGTGCCTCTCAACCAAACCGGGGCTATGGCTACACCTTC. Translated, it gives CASQPNRGYGYTF.

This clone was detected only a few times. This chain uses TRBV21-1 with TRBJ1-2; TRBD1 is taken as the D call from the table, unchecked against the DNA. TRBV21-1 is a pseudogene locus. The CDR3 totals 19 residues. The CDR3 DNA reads TGTGCCAGCAGCAAAGATGACGGGACAGGGAGGTTTGCTAACTATGGCTACACCTTC. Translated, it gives CASSKDDGTGRFANYGYTF.

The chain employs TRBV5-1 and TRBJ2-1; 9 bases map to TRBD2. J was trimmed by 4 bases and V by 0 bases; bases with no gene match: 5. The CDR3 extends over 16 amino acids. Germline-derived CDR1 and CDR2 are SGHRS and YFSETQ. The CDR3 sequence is CASSLVTAGGYNEQFF. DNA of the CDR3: TGCGCCAGCAGCTTGGTTACAGCGGGGGGATACAATGAGCAGTTCTTC. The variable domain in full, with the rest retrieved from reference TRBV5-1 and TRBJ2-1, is KAGVTQTPRYLIKTRGQQVTLSCSPISGHRSVSWYQQTPGQGLQFLFEYFSETQRNKGNFPGRFSGRQFSNSRSEMNVSTLELGDSALYLCASSLVTAGGYNEQFFGPGTRLTVL.

CDR3 sequence reads: CASSLGQVATQYF. The CDR3 bases are TGTGCCAGCAGTCTCGGACAGGTGGCGACCCAGTACTTC. The chain carries TRBV6-6 and TRBJ2-5, with 7 bases identical to TRBD1. The CDR3 is 13 amino acids. Germline CDR1 is MNHNY and CDR2 is SVGAGI (reference sequence). The V gene end was trimmed by 5 bases and the J gene end by 7 bases; junction bases not matched to a gene: 7.

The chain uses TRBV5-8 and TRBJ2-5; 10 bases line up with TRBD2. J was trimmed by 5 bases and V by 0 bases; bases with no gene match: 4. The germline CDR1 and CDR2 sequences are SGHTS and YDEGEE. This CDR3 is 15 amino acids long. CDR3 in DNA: TGTGCCAGCAGCTTGGAGGGACTAGCGTTGGAGACCCAGTACTTC. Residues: CASSLEGLALETQYF.

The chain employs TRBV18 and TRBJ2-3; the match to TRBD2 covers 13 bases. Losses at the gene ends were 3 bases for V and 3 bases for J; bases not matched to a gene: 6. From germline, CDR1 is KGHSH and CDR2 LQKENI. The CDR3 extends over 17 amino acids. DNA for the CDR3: TGTGCCAGCTCACCCTGGGGACTAGCGGGGTTAACAGATACGCAGTATTTT. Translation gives CASSPWGLAGLTDTQYF. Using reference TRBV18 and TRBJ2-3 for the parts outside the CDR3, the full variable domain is NAGVMQNPRHLVRRRGQEARLRCSPMKGHSHVYWYRQLPEEGLKFMVYLQKENIIDESGMPKERFSAEFPKEGPSILRIQQVVRGDSAAYFCASSPWGLAGLTDTQYFGPGTRLTVL.

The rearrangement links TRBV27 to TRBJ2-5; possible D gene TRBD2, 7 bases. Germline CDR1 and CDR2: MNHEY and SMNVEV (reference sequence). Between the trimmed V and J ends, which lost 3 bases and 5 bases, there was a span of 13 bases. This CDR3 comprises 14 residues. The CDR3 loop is CASSFHGGRETQYF. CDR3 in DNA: TGTGCCAGCAGTTTCCACGGGGGGCGGGAGACCCAGTACTTC.